The 31 T cell receptor beta chains reported below all come from one sample, sequenced in a study of cytomegalovirus exposure and HLA in healthy donors. Primers included in the PCR were 60 Vbeta and 13 Jbeta primers. Repertoires were generated with immunoSEQ multiplex PCR, while TCRdb's copy carries only in-frame clones and drops some. The sample table sets out 95,000 to 150,000 clones. The specimen sequenced was PBMCs. These receptors originate from a man between 18 and 35 years old in good health and CMV-seronegative.

CDR3 region: CSLFGTSDTQYF. The CDR3 nucleotides read TGCAGCTTATTCGGGACTTCAGATACGCAGTATTTT. The chain links TRBV29-1 to TRBJ2-3; D may be TRBD2 (6 bases). The germline V gene has CDR1 SQVTM and CDR2 ANQGSEA. This CDR3 is built from 12 residues. V lost 8 bases and J lost 4, with 13 bases in between.

J is TRBJ1-1 and V is TRBV9, with D tentatively TRBD1 (5 bases). V was cut by 6 bases and J by 4 bases, with 22 bases left in between. The CDR3 has 16 residues. Germline V gene lookup returns CDR1 SGDLS and CDR2 YYNGEE. The CDR3 bases are TGTGCCAGCACGCGAGCCACCGGGGGAGTCAGCACTGAAGCTTTCTTT. Its protein product is CASTRATGGVSTEAFF.

CDR3: CATQNAGGAKNIQYF. The CDR3 nucleotides read TGTGCCACCCAGAATGCGGGGGGGGCAAAAAACATTCAGTACTTC. The chain has TRBV6-5 and TRBJ2-4; 9 bases are a match to TRBD2. The CDR3 is 15 amino acids. Germline V gene lookup returns CDR1 MNHEY and CDR2 SVGAGI. V trimming: 10 bases; J trimming: 4 bases; junction bases outside the gene matches: 11.

V is TRBV2 and J is TRBJ1-1; tentative D call: TRBD1 (5 bases). Germline V gene sequence: CDR1 SNHLY, CDR2 FYNNEI. This CDR3 region has 13 residues. V lost 7 bases and J 0 bases, leaving 9 bases between the germline ends. The CDR3 loop is CASKTVVNTEAFF. CDR3 bases: TGTGCCAGCAAGACAGTTGTGAACACTGAAGCTTTCTTT.

V gene TRBV7-9 combines with J gene TRBJ1-1, with D unresolved. Trimming left V 7 bases short and J 3 bases short, with 15 bases between. Germline CDR1 is SEHNR and CDR2 is FQNEAQ (reference sequence). The CDR3 runs to 14 residues. The CDR3 here is CASIESGGDTEAFF. CDR3 in DNA: TGTGCCAGCATCGAAAGCGGCGGGGACACTGAAGCTTTCTTT.

The chain uses TRBV7-2 and TRBJ1-1; 10 bases are a match to TRBD1. CDR1 SGHTA and CDR2 FQGNSA come from the germline V gene. This CDR3 has 14 residues. The V segment lost 6 bases and the J segment 5 bases; nucleotides outside the gene matches: 6. The CDR3 DNA sequence: TGTGCCAGCAGTTACGACAGGGGGCATACTGAAGCTTTCTTT. This encodes CASSYDRGHTEAFF. The full variable domain, its missing parts supplied by reference TRBV7-2 and TRBJ1-1, is GAGVSQSPSNKVTEKGKDVELRCDPISGHTALYWYRQSLGQGLEFLIYFQGNSAPDKSGLPSDRFSAERTGGSVSTLTIQRTQQEDSAVYLCASSYDRGHTEAFFGQGTRLTVV.

The rearrangement uses TRBV15 and TRBJ1-6; D is unresolved. Looked up from germline, CDR1 is LNHNV and CDR2 is YYDKDF (reference sequence). V was trimmed by 1 base and J by 10 bases, leaving 8 bases between them. The CDR3 has 13 amino acids. The CDR3 coding sequence is TGTGCCACCAGCAGAGGGGGAGGATCACCCCTCCACTTT. Protein sequence: CATSRGGGSPLHF.

The chain has TRBV5-1 and TRBJ1-2; TRBD1 matches at 10 bases. Germline CDR1 reads SGHRS; CDR2 reads YFSETQ. The CDR3 is 16 amino acids. V lost 7 bases, J lost 7 bases, and 16 bases stayed unmatched. CDR3 coding DNA: TGCGCCAGCTCCCGGGACAGGGGTTATATCGGGTCTGGCTACACCTTC. It specifies CASSRDRGYIGSGYTF.

The CDR3 DNA reads TGTGCCAGCTTCCCAGGGGGGACTAGCTCCTACGAGCAGTACTTC. Translating it yields CASFPGGTSSYEQYF. The chain joins TRBV28 to TRBJ2-7; possible D gene TRBD2, 8 bases. Germline loops: CDR1 MDHEN, CDR2 SYDVKM. The CDR3 is made up of 15 amino acids. With 8 bases removed from V and 0 bases from J, the gap between germline ends came to 17 bases.

The chain has TRBV5-4 and TRBJ2-5; 10 nucleotides line up with TRBD2. The germline V gene has CDR1 SGHNT and CDR2 YYREEE (reference sequence). The CDR3 runs 14 residues. J lost 5 bases, V lost 2 bases, and 3 bases had no gene match. CDR3 nucleotide sequence: TGTGCCAGCAGCTTTAGCGGGGGGCGGGAGACCCAGTACTTC. It specifies CASSFSGGRETQYF.

The chain has TRBV29-1 and TRBJ2-5; D ambiguous. TRBJ2-7 explains the end of the DNA better; the J call may be wrong. CDR1 and CDR2 from the germline V gene are SQVTM and ANQGSEA. This CDR3 has 12 amino acids. The CDR3 loop reads CSVEDSAHEQYF. The CDR3 DNA reads TGCAGCGTTGAAGACAGCGCCCACGAGCAGTACTTC.

The chain couples TRBV27 to TRBJ1-5; no firm D call. Germline loops: CDR1 MNHEY, CDR2 SMNVEV (reference sequence). The CDR3 contains 14 residues. Trimming cost V 4 bases and J 0 bases, with 7 bases left between them. The CDR3 coding sequence is TGTGCCAGCAGTTCAAGCCTTAGCAATCAGCCCCAGCATTTT. This translates into CASSSSLSNQPQHF.

This chain connects TRBV28 to TRBJ1-3, with a possible D match to TRBD1 (5 bases). This CDR3 has 15 residues. Germline values: CDR1 MDHEN, CDR2 SYDVKM. The V end lost 8 bases, the J end lost 6 bases, and 20 bases lay between the germline ends. CDR3 nucleotide sequence: TGTGCCAGCCGGGGCTGGGGCTGGGAGGAAAACACCATATATTTT. Amino acid sequence: CASRGWGWEENTIYF.

The chain uses TRBV9 and TRBJ2-2, with D perhaps matching TRBD2 (7 bases). The CDR3 totals 16 residues. Between the trimmed V and J ends, which lost 0 bases and 4 bases, there was a span of 13 bases. Germline V gene data show CDR1 as SGDLS and CDR2 as YYNGEE. Here the CDR3 reads CASSVDGGQSTGELFF. The CDR3 DNA sequence: TGTGCCAGCAGCGTAGACGGGGGGCAGAGCACCGGGGAGCTGTTTTTT.

The CDR3 DNA reads TGTGCCAGCAGCTGGGACAGGGGGCTGTTCTATGGCTACACCTTC. The encoded protein is CASSWDRGLFYGYTF. This chain connects TRBV7-2 to TRBJ1-2; 12 bases are shared with TRBD1. The CDR3 runs to 15 residues. Germline CDR1 SGHTA, CDR2 FQGNSA. Trimming removed 4 bases from V and 4 bases from J; junction bases left unmatched: 4.

The chain links TRBV6-1 to TRBJ1-5, with D possibly being TRBD1 (6 bases). Looked up from germline, CDR1 is MNHNS and CDR2 is SASEGT. V was shortened by 6 bases and J by 5 bases, with 14 bases between the two germline ends. The CDR3 is 14 residues long. The CDR3 region is CASSRGQRDQPQHF. CDR3 bases: TGTGCCAGCAGCCGAGGACAGAGGGATCAGCCCCAGCATTTT.

The chain combines TRBV2 with TRBJ1-5; D is unclear. Deletions cut 6 bases from V and 6 bases from J, with 12 bases between. Germline V gene lookup returns CDR1 SNHLY and CDR2 FYNNEI. The CDR3 sequence is 13 residues long. The CDR3 loop is CASRLESGQPQHF. CDR3 nucleotide sequence: TGTGCCAGCAGATTAGAATCGGGTCAGCCCCAGCATTTT. Using reference TRBV2 and TRBJ1-5 for the parts outside the CDR3, the full variable domain is EPEVTQTPSHQVTQMGQEVILRCVPISNHLYFYWYRQILGQKVEFLVSFYNNEISEKSEIFDDQFSVERPDGSNFTLKIRSTKLEDSAMYFCASRLESGQPQHFGDGTRLSIL.

The CDR3 DNA reads TGCGCCAGCAGTGGTGACACCCGGGGAACTGAAGCTTTCTTT. Its protein is CASSGDTRGTEAFF. The chain joins TRBV10-1 to TRBJ1-1; D gene uncertain. This CDR3 has 14 amino acids. The ends were cut back, 4 bases at V and 5 bases at J, with 14 bases in the middle. Germline CDR1 and CDR2: WNHNN and SYGVQD (reference sequence).

This chain uses TRBV13 with TRBJ2-1; 8 bases align to TRBD2. From germline, CDR1 is PRHDT and CDR2 FYEKMQ (reference sequence). The CDR3 runs 15 residues. With V trimmed by 5 bases and J by 4 bases, 7 bases remained unmatched. In nucleotides, the CDR3 is TGTGCCAGCAGCCGACCGGTAGCGGGGTACAATGAGCAGTTCTTC. Translated: CASSRPVAGYNEQFF.

The chain is built from TRBV7-6 and TRBJ1-1, with 9 bases matching TRBD1. Germline values: CDR1 SGHVS, CDR2 FNYEAQ. The CDR3 consists of 13 residues. V shed 5 bases and J 5 bases; nucleotides not matched to a gene: 3. The CDR3 DNA reads as TGTGCCAGCAGCACCGGACAGGGGACTGAAGCTTTCTTT. Protein: CASSTGQGTEAFF. Full variable domain (missing parts from reference TRBV7-6 and TRBJ1-1): GAGVSQSPRYKVTKRGQDVALRCDPISGHVSLYWYRQALGQGPEFLTYFNYEAQQDKSGLPNDRFSAERPEGSISTLTIQRTEQRDSAMYRCASSTGQGTEAFFGQGTRLTVV.

The chain combines TRBV7-9 with TRBJ2-5; D might be TRBD1 (6 bases). CDR1 SEHNR and CDR2 FQNEAQ come from the germline V gene (reference sequence). This CDR3 region has 17 residues. The V end lost 1 base, the J end lost 0 bases, and 15 bases lay between the germline ends. CDR3 coding DNA: TGTGCCAGCAGCTTAGGGACAGCAGAACAGTACCAAGAGACCCAGTACTTC. This codes for CASSLGTAEQYQETQYF.

V usage is TRBV5-1 and J usage is TRBJ2-5; 14 bases map to TRBD2. With V trimmed by 4 bases and J by 4 bases, 9 bases remained unmatched. The V gene's germline CDR1 is SGHRS and CDR2 YFSETQ. This CDR3 region has 17 residues. The CDR3, as DNA: TGCGCCAGCAGCCGATCCGGGACTAGCGGGAGCCTAGAGACCCAGTACTTC. The encoded protein is CASSRSGTSGSLETQYF.

DNA for the CDR3: TGTGCCAGCAGTGGGAGGAGGGGGCGCGAATATGGCTACACCTTC. Its translation: CASSGRRGREYGYTF. The chain has TRBV5-6 and TRBJ1-2, with 7 bases fitting TRBD1. This CDR3 contains 15 residues. Trimming at V came to 5 bases and at J to 5 bases, leaving 12 bases not matched to a gene. Per germline, CDR1 SGHDT and CDR2 YYEEEE.

This sequence joins TRBV5-4 and TRBJ1-1; 9 bases align to TRBD1. Unmatched junction bases numbered 8, after V lost 4 bases and J lost 7 bases. Germline V lookup: CDR1 SGHNT, CDR2 YYREEE (reference sequence). The length of the CDR3 is 14 residues. The CDR3 reads CASSIGQGRDEAFF. The CDR3, as DNA: TGTGCCAGCAGCATCGGACAGGGGCGGGATGAAGCTTTCTTT. Looking up the rest from reference TRBV5-4 and TRBJ1-1 gives the full variable domain: ETGVTQSPTHLIKTRGQQVTLRCSSQSGHNTVSWYQQALGQGPQFIFQYYREEENGRGNFPPRFSGLQFPNYSSELNVNALELDDSALYLCASSIGQGRDEAFFGQGTRLTVV.

The rearrangement joins TRBV10-3 to TRBJ2-7; possible D gene TRBD2, 5 bases. The V and J ends lost 8 bases and 7 bases respectively, with 15 bases between them. The germline gives CDR1 ENHRY, CDR2 SYGVKD. There are 12 residues in the CDR3. CDR3 coding DNA: TGTGCCATCGCCCCCTCCTCGGGGGAGCAGTACTTC. Its protein product is CAIAPSSGEQYF.

The chain carries TRBV10-2 and TRBJ1-1, with 7 nucleotides matching TRBD1. J gave up 5 bases and V 8 bases, and 5 bases lay outside the gene matches. The CDR3 has 12 amino acids. Germline assignment: CDR1 WSHSY and CDR2 SAAADI. CDR3 sequence reads: CASESGGTEAFF. The CDR3 region has the DNA TGCGCCAGCGAGTCAGGGGGAACTGAAGCTTTCTTT.

V is TRBV7-9 and J is TRBJ2-7, with 8 bases fitting TRBD2. The length of the CDR3 is 15 residues. The ends lost 2 bases at V and 5 bases at J; junction bases unmatched: 8. CDR1 is SEHNR, CDR2 FQNEAQ, per germline (reference sequence). In DNA, the CDR3 is TGTGCCAGCAGCTTACCTGGGACTAGTCTGGACGAGCAGTACTTC. It yields the protein CASSLPGTSLDEQYF.

This chain connects TRBV5-8 to TRBJ1-1; 7 nucleotides align to TRBD1. Trimming at V came to 4 bases and at J to 0 bases, leaving 9 bases not matched to a gene. Per the germline V gene, CDR1 is SGHTS and CDR2 is YDEGEE. This CDR3 contains 16 residues. CDR3 in DNA: TGTGCCAGCAGCCACATGACAGGGATTATGAACACTGAAGCTTTCTTT. Its translation: CASSHMTGIMNTEAFF.

The rearrangement joins TRBV5-1 to TRBJ2-1; 10 nucleotides align to TRBD2. The CDR3 extends over 18 amino acids. The trim removed 5 bases at V and 3 bases at J, leaving 14 bases unmatched. Germline V gene data show CDR1 as SGHRS and CDR2 as YFSETQ. The CDR3: CASRRLVGLAEFYNEQFF. DNA of the CDR3: TGCGCCAGCAGACGACTGGTCGGACTAGCGGAGTTCTACAATGAGCAGTTCTTC. The variable domain in full, with the rest retrieved from reference TRBV5-1 and TRBJ2-1, is KAGVTQTPRYLIKTRGQQVTLSCSPISGHRSVSWYQQTPGQGLQFLFEYFSETQRNKGNFPGRFSGRQFSNSRSEMNVSTLELGDSALYLCASRRLVGLAEFYNEQFFGPGTRLTVL.

The chain links TRBV9 to TRBJ1-3, with 11 bases that match TRBD1. The V gene's germline CDR1 is SGDLS and CDR2 YYNGEE. The V and J ends lost 3 bases and 2 bases, in that order; junction bases with no gene match: 13. The CDR3 is 19 residues long. Written as DNA, the CDR3 is TGTGCCAGCAGCGAGACCCCTGGGGCGGGACAGGGGGCTGGAAACACCATATATTTT. Translation gives CASSETPGAGQGAGNTIYF.

The V call is TRBV5-4, the J call TRBJ2-7; 7 bases align to TRBD2. V shed 5 bases and J 7 bases; nucleotides not matched to a gene: 9. The length of the CDR3 is 13 residues. Germline CDR1 and CDR2: SGHNT and YYREEE (reference sequence). The CDR3 nucleotides are TGTGCCAGCAGTCCCGGGAGGAGTGGGGAGCAGTACTTC. Its translation is CASSPGRSGEQYF.